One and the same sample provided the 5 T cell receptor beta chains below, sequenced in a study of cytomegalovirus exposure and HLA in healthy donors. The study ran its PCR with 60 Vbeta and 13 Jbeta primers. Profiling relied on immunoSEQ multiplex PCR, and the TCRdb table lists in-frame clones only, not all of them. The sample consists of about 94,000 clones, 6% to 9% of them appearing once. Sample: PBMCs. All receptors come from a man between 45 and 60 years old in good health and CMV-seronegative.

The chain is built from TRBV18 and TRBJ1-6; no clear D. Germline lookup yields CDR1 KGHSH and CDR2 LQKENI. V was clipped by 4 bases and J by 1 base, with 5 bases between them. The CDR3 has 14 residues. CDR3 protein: CASSRESYNSPLHF. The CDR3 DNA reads TGTGCCAGCTCACGAGAATCCTATAATTCACCCCTCCACTTT.

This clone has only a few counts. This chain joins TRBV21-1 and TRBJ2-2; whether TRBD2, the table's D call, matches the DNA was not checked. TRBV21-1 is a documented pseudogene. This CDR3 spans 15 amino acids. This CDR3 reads CASSTRPGVTGELFF. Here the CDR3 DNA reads TGTGCCAGCAGCACTCGCCCGGGTGTTACCGGGGAGCTGTTTTTT.

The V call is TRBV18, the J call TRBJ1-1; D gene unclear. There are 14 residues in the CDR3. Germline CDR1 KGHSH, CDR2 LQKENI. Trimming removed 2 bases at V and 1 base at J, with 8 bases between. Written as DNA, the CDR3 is TGTGCCAGCTCACCAGCTCGGGGGAACACTGAAGCTTTCTTT. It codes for CASSPARGNTEAFF.

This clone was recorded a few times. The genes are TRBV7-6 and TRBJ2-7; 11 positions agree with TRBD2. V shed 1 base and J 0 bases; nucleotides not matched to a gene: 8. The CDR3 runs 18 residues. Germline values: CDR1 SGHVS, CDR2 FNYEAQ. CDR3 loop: CASSLDSSGGFTSYEQYF. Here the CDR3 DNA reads TGTGCCAGCAGCTTAGACTCTAGCGGGGGGTTTACCTCCTACGAGCAGTACTTC. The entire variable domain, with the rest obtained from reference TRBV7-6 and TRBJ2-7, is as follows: GAGVSQSPRYKVTKRGQDVALRCDPISGHVSLYWYRQALGQGPEFLTYFNYEAQQDKSGLPNDRFSAERPEGSISTLTIQRTEQRDSAMYRCASSLDSSGGFTSYEQYFGPGTRLTVT.

CDR3 nucleotide sequence: TGTGCCAGCAGCGTACTCGGGGGAGACTCTGGAAACACCATATATTTT. It codes for CASSVLGGDSGNTIYF. This chain links TRBV9 with TRBJ1-3, with D possibly being TRBD1 (5 bases). V dropped 1 base and J dropped 0 bases, with 11 bases sitting between them. Germline lookup yields CDR1 SGDLS and CDR2 YYNGEE. CDR3 size: 16 residues. Using reference TRBV9 and TRBJ1-3 for the parts outside the CDR3, the full variable domain is DSGVTQTPKHLITATGQRVTLRCSPRSGDLSVYWYQQSLDQGLQFLIQYYNGEERAKGNILERFSAQQFPDLHSELNLSSLELGDSALYFCASSVLGGDSGNTIYFGEGSWLTVV.